These 13 T cell receptor beta chains came from one sample sequenced in a study of cytomegalovirus exposure and HLA in healthy donors. This PCR relied on a set of 60 Vbeta primers and 13 Jbeta primers. The table came from immunoSEQ multiplex PCR; TCRdb's copy has only in-frame clones and leaves some out. Seen here are some 140,000 clones, about 74% observed once, and the top ten hold around 3.1%. Sequenced: PBMCs. The receptors come from a man aged 35 to 55 in good health and CMV-seronegative.

The rearrangement uses TRBV2 and TRBJ2-5; unclear D gene. Germline CDR1 reads SNHLY; CDR2 reads FYNNEI. The CDR3 consists of 16 residues. V lost 2 bases and J lost 3, with 16 bases in between. This CDR3 is CASSEPRSLVKETQYF. CDR3 bases: TGTGCCAGCAGTGAACCGAGATCTCTTGTGAAAGAGACCCAGTACTTC.

The chain is built from TRBV30 and TRBJ2-7, with D maybe TRBD1 (5 bases). Germline lookup yields CDR1 GTSNPN and CDR2 SVGIG (reference sequence). The CDR3 runs 15 residues. The V end lost 0 bases, the J end lost 2 bases, and 14 bases lay between the germline ends. The CDR3 sequence is CAWSVPGQLPYEQYF. The CDR3, as DNA: TGTGCCTGGAGTGTCCCCGGACAACTCCCCTACGAGCAGTACTTC.

The CDR3 sequence is CASSYSQGLNTEAFF. The DNA for the CDR3 is TGTGCCAGCAGTTACTCTCAGGGTCTGAACACTGAAGCTTTCTTT. This sequence joins TRBV6-5 and TRBJ1-1, with D perhaps matching TRBD1 (5 bases). The V end lost 0 bases, the J end lost 0 bases, and 8 bases lay between the germline ends. Germline CDR1 is MNHEY and CDR2 is SVGAGI. The CDR3 spans 15 residues.

Details on this clone: The junction departs from the called germline gene at one end, perhaps through a read error. The sample carries other DNA sequences with the same CDR3. The chain recombines TRBV7-6 with TRBJ2-7; possibly TRBD2 for D (6 bases). Per germline, CDR1 SGHVS and CDR2 FNYEAQ. The CDR3 length is 13 residues. The CDR3 region is CASSLAPTGEAYF. The CDR3 DNA is TGTGCCAGCAGCTTAGCCCCTACCGGGGAGGCGTATTTC.

The chain joins TRBV14 to TRBJ2-3, with TRBD1 as a possible D gene (6 bases). V was shortened by 0 bases and J by 1 base, with 11 bases between the two germline ends. Germline V gene sequence: CDR1 SGHDN, CDR2 FVKESK. The CDR3 loop spans 16 amino acids. The CDR3 spells CASSQDPGVGTDTQYF. CDR3 nucleotide sequence: TGTGCCAGCAGCCAAGATCCAGGGGTCGGCACAGATACGCAGTATTTT.

The chain joins TRBV19 to TRBJ1-1; 8 bases agree with TRBD1. CDR1 is LNHDA, CDR2 SQIVND, per germline (reference sequence). The CDR3 loop spans 14 amino acids. V was clipped by 9 bases and J by 4 bases; unmatched bases: 10. In DNA, the CDR3 is TGTGCCAGCACCCGACAGGGGATGATCACTGAAGCTTTCTTT. Translation: CASTRQGMITEAFF.

V usage is TRBV7-2 and J usage is TRBJ2-7; D uncertain. Germline V gene sequence: CDR1 SGHTA, CDR2 FQGNSA. This CDR3 is 14 amino acids long. Trimming pared 3 bases from V and 7 bases from J, leaving 16 bases between. CDR3 DNA: TGTGCCAGCAGCTTGGGCTCTTTGGGTGTTGAGCAGTACTTC. Its translation: CASSLGSLGVEQYF.

This clone was seen a few times. The chain joins TRBV4-3 to TRBJ2-1; 10 nucleotides match TRBD2. V shed 0 bases, J shed 7 bases, and the junction held 9 bases outside the gene matches. From germline, CDR1 is LGHNA and CDR2 YSLEER. The CDR3 has 17 amino acids. CDR3 bases: TGCGCCAGCAGCCAAGATCGACTAGCGGGCCTGGGGAATGAGCAGTTCTTC. Translation gives CASSQDRLAGLGNEQFF.

DNA for the CDR3: TGCGCCAGCAGCTCTGACAGTCGGGAGACCCAGTACTTC. Translating gives CASSSDSRETQYF. The chain joins TRBV4-1 to TRBJ2-5; D may be TRBD1 (5 bases). This CDR3 is 13 amino acids long. The germline V and J ends were trimmed by 5 bases and 5 bases, with 12 bases remaining between them. Germline CDR1 is MGHRA and CDR2 is YSYEKL.

This clone was counted between two and nine times. This rearrangement joins TRBV6-6 to TRBJ1-1, with unresolved D. Trimming took 6 bases from V and 6 from J, leaving 14 bases between them. Germline V lookup: CDR1 MNHNY, CDR2 SVGAGI (reference sequence). This CDR3 comprises 13 residues. This CDR3 is CASSIPGVAEAFF. The DNA of the CDR3 is TGTGCCAGCAGCATACCCGGAGTAGCTGAAGCTTTCTTT.

This clone showed up just a few times. The chain links TRBV11-2 to TRBJ2-7, with 8 bases identical to TRBD2. J lost 6 bases, V lost 7 bases, and 5 bases had no gene match. Germline CDR1 SGHAT, CDR2 FQNNGV. The CDR3 sequence is 12 residues long. The DNA for the CDR3 is TGTGCCAGCACCTCGACTAGCGCCGAGCAGTACTTC. Translating it yields CASTSTSAEQYF.

V and J are TRBV15 and TRBJ1-1; TRBD1 is a possible D gene (6 bases). The V gene lost 4 bases and the J gene lost 1 base, with 13 bases spanning the gap. The CDR3 is 15 residues long. Per the germline V gene, CDR1 is LNHNV and CDR2 is YYDKDF (reference sequence). As DNA, the CDR3 is TGTGCCACCAGCACGTTGACGGGACAGAACACTGAAGCTTTCTTT. Translated, it gives CATSTLTGQNTEAFF. Filled out from reference TRBV15 and TRBJ1-1, the complete variable domain reads DAMVIQNPRYQVTQFGKPVTLSCSQTLNHNVMYWYQQKSSQAPKLLFHYYDKDFNNEADTPDNFQSRRPNTSFCFLDIRSPGLGDTAMYLCATSTLTGQNTEAFFGQGTRLTVV.

The rearrangement links TRBV5-1 to TRBJ1-6; TRBD1 is a possible D gene (6 bases). The CDR3 contains 14 residues. Germline CDR1 SGHRS, CDR2 YFSETQ. V was pared by 4 bases and J by 5 bases, with 10 bases between. The DNA for the CDR3 is TGCGCCAGCAGCCAACAGGGAGATAATTCACCCCTCCACTTT. This sequence encodes CASSQQGDNSPLHF.